Described below is a single TCR beta chain sequence and its context. Its antigen remains unidentified. This sequence may be a read error, since a much larger clone differs from it by one base. This record comes from a study of glioma-infiltrating T cells. Study context: Before surgery, glioma patients received dexamethasone for at most six days. Target coverage was roughly 4- to 10-fold for about 1 million blood T cells. Study-level findings and limits: Shared blood CDR3 signature motifs marked patients with low tissue-blood divergence.

TCR alpha and beta CDR3 regions were amplified from RNA using iRepertoire nested multiplex PCR. TCRdb reprocessed the multiplex PCR reads via MiXCR and lists one record per CDR3 protein. The table includes 300,000 to 450,000 distinct CDR3 sequences, less than 50% detected once. The CDR3 spans 15 residues. Germline V gene lookup returns CDR1 SGHAT and CDR2 FQNNGV. The receptor comes from a human donor with low-grade glioma or glioblastoma, undergoing nonglioma brain surgery, or in good health (not recorded which). This chain links TRBV11-2 with TRBJ2-7, with TRBD1 identical over 7 bases. Sequenced sample: glioma tissue, nonneoplastic brain tissue, or PBMCs (not recorded which). DNA for the CDR3: TGTGCCAGCAGCTACAACAGGGGTAGGACCTACGAGCAGCACTTC. Amino acids: CASSYNRGRTYEQHF.